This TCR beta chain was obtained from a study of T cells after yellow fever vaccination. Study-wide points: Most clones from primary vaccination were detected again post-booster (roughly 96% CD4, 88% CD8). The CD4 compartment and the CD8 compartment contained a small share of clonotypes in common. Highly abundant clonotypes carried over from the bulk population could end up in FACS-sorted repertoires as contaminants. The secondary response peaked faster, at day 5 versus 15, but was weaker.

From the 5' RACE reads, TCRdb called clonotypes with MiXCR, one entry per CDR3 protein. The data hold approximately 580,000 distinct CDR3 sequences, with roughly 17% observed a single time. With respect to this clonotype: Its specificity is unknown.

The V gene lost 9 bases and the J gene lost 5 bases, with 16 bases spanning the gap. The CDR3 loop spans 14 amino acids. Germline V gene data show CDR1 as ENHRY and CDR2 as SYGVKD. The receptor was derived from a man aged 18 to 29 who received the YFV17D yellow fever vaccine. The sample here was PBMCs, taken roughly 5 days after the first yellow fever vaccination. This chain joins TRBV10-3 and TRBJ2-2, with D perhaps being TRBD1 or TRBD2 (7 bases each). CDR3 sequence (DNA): TGTGCCATGACTCCAGGGGGAGGGACCGGGGAGCTGTTTTTT. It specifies CAMTPGGGTGELFF.